This paragraph covers one T cell receptor (beta chain) sequence. Antigen specificity is unknown. This sample is part of a study of cytomegalovirus exposure and HLA in healthy donors. Findings and limits, study-wide: Some 150 TCR beta chains were listed as cytomegalovirus-associated. The TCR clusters that emerged in the first cohort tended, a later analysis found, to co-occur in the 120 validation repertoires.

CDR1 and CDR2 (germline): SNHLY, FYNNEI. Trimming removed 4 bases from V and 7 bases from J, with 14 bases in between. The CDR3 length is 13 residues. Assay: immunoSEQ multiplex PCR; the TCRdb copy retains only in-frame clones and omits some. Of 150,000 to 250,000 clones listed, about 81% are singletons. The sequencing sample was made of PBMCs. The V and J genes are TRBV2 and TRBJ2-7; TRBD1 is a possible D gene (5 bases). The receptor was isolated from a woman aged 25 to 45 in good health and CMV-seronegative. The CDR3 protein is CASSALVKGEQYF. The CDR3 DNA follows: TGTGCCAGCAGTGCCCTGGTCAAGGGGGAGCAGTACTTC. Looking up the rest from reference TRBV2 and TRBJ2-7 gives the full variable domain: EPEVTQTPSHQVTQMGQEVILRCVPISNHLYFYWYRQILGQKVEFLVSFYNNEISEKSEIFDDQFSVERPDGSNFTLKIRSTKLEDSAMYFCASSALVKGEQYFGPGTRLTVT.